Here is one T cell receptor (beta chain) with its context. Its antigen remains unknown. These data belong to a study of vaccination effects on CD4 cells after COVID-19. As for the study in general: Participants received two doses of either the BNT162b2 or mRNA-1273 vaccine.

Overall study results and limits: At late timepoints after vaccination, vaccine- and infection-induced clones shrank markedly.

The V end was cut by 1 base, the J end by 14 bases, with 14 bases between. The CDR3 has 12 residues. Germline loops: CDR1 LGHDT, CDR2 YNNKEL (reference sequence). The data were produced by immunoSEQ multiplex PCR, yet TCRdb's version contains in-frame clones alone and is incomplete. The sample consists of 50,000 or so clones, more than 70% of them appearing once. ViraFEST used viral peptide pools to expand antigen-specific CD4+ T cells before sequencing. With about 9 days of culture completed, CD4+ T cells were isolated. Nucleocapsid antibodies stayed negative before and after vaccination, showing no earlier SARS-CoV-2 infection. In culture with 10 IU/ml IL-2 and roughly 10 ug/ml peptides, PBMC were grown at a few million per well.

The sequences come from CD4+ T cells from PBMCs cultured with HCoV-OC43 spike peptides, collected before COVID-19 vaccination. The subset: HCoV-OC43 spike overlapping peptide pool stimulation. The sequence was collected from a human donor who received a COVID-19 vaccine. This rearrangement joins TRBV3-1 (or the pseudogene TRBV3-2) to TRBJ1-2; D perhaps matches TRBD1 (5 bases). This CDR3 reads CASSQVGREGTF. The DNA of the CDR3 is TGTGCCAGCAGCCAAGTTGGCAGGGAGGGGACCTTC.